This section outlines one T cell receptor beta chain sequence together with its context. Antigen: not known. This sample is part of a study of cytomegalovirus exposure and HLA in healthy donors. Germline V gene sequence: CDR1 MNHEY, CDR2 SVGAGI. There are 12 residues in the CDR3. V was pared by 4 bases and J by 3 bases, with 7 bases between. The repertoire was sequenced with immunoSEQ multiplex PCR; TCRdb's copy has only in-frame clones and lacks some. The repertoire holds some 67,000 clones, with approximately 94% as singletons. The donors were part of the roughly 120-subject validation cohort, which stood apart from the 666-subject first cohort. Overall study findings and caveats: Among TCR beta chains, those listed as cytomegalovirus-associated numbered over 150. In vitro checks showed that a few CMV-associated chains really do target CMV antigens.

The sample was PBMCs. This TCR derives from a young woman in good health and CMV-seronegative. The chain links TRBV6-5 to TRBJ2-7; D is unresolved. The CDR3 nucleotides are TGTGCCAGCAGTTTCACATACTACGAGCAGTACTTC. This codes for CASSFTYYEQYF.